A single sample gave rise to the 30 T cell receptor beta chains below, sequenced in a study of shared clonotypes between healthy human individuals (dated by TCRdb to about 2020). The library was prepared using the immunoSEQ multiplex PCR assay. Sourced from immuneACCESS, this table was stored by TCRdb with only in-frame sequences that have V and J called. A share of the clones is absent; for the studies checked, an unresolved V gene accounts for under half, and the remainder has no known explanation. Counted in this sample were 950,000 to 1,100,000 clones; about 75% of them appeared once. The ten largest clones add up to roughly 1.4% of the sample. The sequencing sample was made of memory CD4+ T cells sorted from blood. The sample's cell subset or site label, in plain terms: CD45RA-negative fraction. The source is a man younger than 35 in good health.

The chain has TRBV30 and TRBJ2-7; D tentatively reads TRBD1 or TRBD2 (5 bases each). This CDR3 comprises 13 residues. Between the trimmed V and J ends, which lost 2 bases and 6 bases, there was a span of 14 bases. Germline CDR1 is GTSNPN and CDR2 is SVGIG (reference sequence). CDR3 bases: TGTGCCTGGAGTCGAGGGGTTGATTTCGAGCAGTACTTC. Protein: CAWSRGVDFEQYF.

With respect to this clone: A read error may be the cause here, since a much bigger clone is one base away. The J gene is TRBJ1-1, the V gene TRBV7-9; D call uncertain. Deletions cut 5 bases from V and 0 bases from J, with 7 bases between. CDR1 is SEHNR and CDR2 is FQNEAQ in the germline V gene (reference sequence). This CDR3 has 13 amino acids. As DNA, the CDR3 is TGTGCCAGCAGCCGGGTAATGAACACTGAAGCTTTCTTT. Translated, it gives CASSRVMNTEAFF.

Of note for this clone: At one end the junction does not follow the germline gene, possibly because of a read error. The chain joins TRBV7-2 to TRBJ2-3; 12 nucleotides agree with TRBD2. The length of the CDR3 is 15 residues. The V gene's germline CDR1 is SGHTA and CDR2 FQGNSA. CDR3 DNA sequence: TGTGCCAGCAGCTTGAGTGAACTAGCGGGGGGCCCGCTCCTCTTT. Its protein is CASSLSELAGGPLLF.

The sample holds a few counts of this clone. The chain joins TRBV6-5 to TRBJ1-6, with 9 bases matching TRBD1. Losses at the gene ends were 6 bases for V and 7 bases for J; bases not matched to a gene: 4. This CDR3 has 14 residues. Germline V lookup: CDR1 MNHEY, CDR2 SVGAGI. CDR3 in DNA: TGTGCCAGCAGGATCGACAGGGGGAATTCACCCCTCCACTTT. This encodes CASRIDRGNSPLHF.

This rearrangement joins TRBV19 to TRBJ2-5; D is perhaps TRBD1 or TRBD2 (6 bases each). Trimming shortened V by 6 bases and J by 5 bases, and 13 bases separated the two germline ends. The CDR3 consists of 13 residues. The germline CDR1 and CDR2 sequences are LNHDA and SQIVND (reference sequence). The chain's CDR3 is CASRPGGAETQYF. As DNA, the CDR3 is TGTGCCAGTAGACCCGGGGGCGCGGAGACCCAGTACTTC.

The chain carries TRBV18 and TRBJ2-3; D remains unclear. This CDR3 contains 11 residues. Germline V CDR1 and CDR2: KGHSH, LQKENI. V was clipped by 1 base and J by 6 bases, with 2 bases between them. The CDR3 DNA is TGTGCCAGCTCACCACAGGATACGCAGTATTTT. Translating gives CASSPQDTQYF.

V gene TRBV19 combines with J gene TRBJ2-7, with D perhaps assigned TRBD1 or TRBD2 (5 bases each). CDR3 length: 16 amino acids. Germline-derived CDR1 and CDR2 are LNHDA and SQIVND (reference sequence). The V end lost 0 bases, the J end lost 6 bases, and 18 bases lay between the germline ends. The CDR3 nucleotides read TGTGCCAGTAGTATAGACAGGGCTATACTTGGAGGCGAGCAGTACTTC. Translating gives CASSIDRAILGGEQYF. Looking up the rest from reference TRBV19 and TRBJ2-7 gives the full variable domain: DGGITQSPKYLFRKEGQNVTLSCEQNLNHDAMYWYRQDPGQGLRLIYYSQIVNDFQKGDIAEGYSVSREKKESFPLTVTSAQKNPTAFYLCASSIDRAILGGEQYFGPGTRLTVT.

V usage is TRBV5-1 and J usage is TRBJ2-3, with a weak D call TRBD2 (5 bases). CDR1 is SGHRS and CDR2 is YFSETQ in the germline V gene. The ends were cut back, 2 bases at V and 4 bases at J, with 8 bases in the middle. The CDR3 runs 13 residues. This CDR3 is CASSFEGSDTQYF. In nucleotides, the CDR3 is TGCGCCAGCAGCTTCGAGGGCTCAGATACGCAGTATTTT.

In its sample, this clone was seen a few times. This sequence joins TRBV6-5 and TRBJ2-1, with TRBD2 matching over 14 bases. V dropped 4 bases and J dropped 8; count of bases not matched to a gene: 7. The germline V gene has CDR1 MNHEY and CDR2 SVGAGI. CDR3 size: 16 residues. CDR3 loop: CASSSPTSGRDHEQFF. The CDR3 DNA reads TGTGCCAGCAGTTCACCGACTAGCGGGAGGGACCATGAGCAGTTCTTC.

The chain links TRBV30 to TRBJ1-3; D gene ambiguous. The V gene lost 2 bases and the J gene lost 2 bases, with 4 bases spanning the gap. The CDR3 is 12 amino acids. CDR1 and CDR2 from the germline V gene are GTSNPN and SVGIG (reference sequence). CDR3 sequence (DNA): TGTGCCTGGAGTAGGACTGGAAACACCATATATTTT. This codes for CAWSRTGNTIYF.

CDR3 coding DNA: TGTGCCAGCAGTGGGCCCGTGGGGGGCCCTTCACCCTACGAGCAGTACTTC. Protein sequence: CASSGPVGGPSPYEQYF. The chain couples TRBV25-1 to TRBJ2-7; tentatively, D is TRBD1 or TRBD2 (6 bases each). From germline, CDR1 is MGHDK and CDR2 SYGVNS. V lost 4 bases to trimming and J lost 2 bases, with 21 bases between them. The CDR3 runs to 17 residues.

The chain employs TRBV23-1 and TRBJ1-1, with 10 bases aligning to TRBD1. TRBV23-1 is treated as an ORF (open reading frame) with a function not yet certain. V lost 4 bases to trimming and J lost 3 bases; unmatched junction nucleotides: 8. The CDR3 loop spans 16 amino acids. The chain's CDR3 is CASSLSSGTGDTEAFF. The CDR3 DNA reads TGCGCCAGCAGTCTGTCTTCCGGGACAGGGGACACTGAAGCTTTCTTT.

About this clone itself: The sample has other DNA sequences that encode this CDR3 too. The rearrangement links TRBV5-4 to TRBJ1-1; D not certain. CDR1 is SGHNT and CDR2 is YYREEE in the germline V gene (reference sequence). V was pared by 0 bases and J by 0 bases, with 6 bases between. The CDR3 has 14 amino acids. Here the CDR3 reads CASSLDGMNTEAFF. The CDR3 coding sequence is TGTGCCAGCAGCTTGGACGGGATGAACACTGAAGCTTTCTTT.

V and J are TRBV6-5 and TRBJ2-7; the D gene is possibly TRBD1 (6 bases). CDR1 and CDR2 (germline): MNHEY, SVGAGI. This CDR3 spans 14 amino acids. V dropped 6 bases and J dropped 1 base, with 13 bases sitting between them. The CDR3 loop reads CASSSQGYSYEQYF. The CDR3, as DNA: TGTGCCAGCAGCTCACAGGGATATTCCTACGAGCAGTACTTC.

This clone was seen only a few times. J is TRBJ2-5 and V is TRBV18; no firm D call. Between the trimmed V and J ends, which lost 3 bases and 2 bases, there was a span of 10 bases. Germline loops: CDR1 KGHSH, CDR2 LQKENI. This CDR3 contains 14 residues. The CDR3 DNA follows: TGTGCCAGCTCACCTAGGACGGTGCAAGAGACCCAGTACTTC. Encoded protein: CASSPRTVQETQYF.

The table lists this clone with many counts. This rearrangement joins TRBV2 to TRBJ1-2; D gene uncertain. Per the germline V gene, CDR1 is SNHLY and CDR2 is FYNNEI. This CDR3 region has 12 residues. Trimming removed 7 bases at V and 4 bases at J, with 10 bases between. CDR3 sequence (DNA): TGTGCCAGCACCGGCGGTGTCTATGGCTACACCTTC. This codes for CASTGGVYGYTF.

The chain carries TRBV6-5 and TRBJ1-2; 8 bases fit TRBD1. This CDR3 has 12 amino acids. Germline CDR1 reads MNHEY; CDR2 reads SVGAGI. With V trimmed by 5 bases and J by 12 bases, 8 bases remained unmatched. The CDR3 nucleotides are TGTGCCAGCAGTGACCGGACAGGGTCCAACACCTTC. It encodes CASSDRTGSNTF.

This clone appeared a few times. One end of the junction does not line up with germline, which may come from a read error. J is TRBJ2-1 and V is TRBV7-7; TRBD2 aligns across 10 bases. CDR3 length: 15 amino acids. Germline CDR1 SSHAT, CDR2 FNYEAQ (reference sequence). CDR3 loop: CASSPGTSAYNEQFF. Here the CDR3 DNA reads TGTGCTAGCAGCCCCGGGACTAGCGCTTACAATGAGCAGTTCTTC. The full variable domain, with the rest looked up from reference TRBV7-7 and TRBJ2-1, is GAGVSQSPRYKVTKRGQDVTLRCDPISSHATLYWYQQALGQGPEFLTYFNYEAQPDKSGLPSDRFSAERPEGSISTLTIQRTEQRDSAMYRCASSPGTSAYNEQFFGPGTRLTVL.

V and J are TRBV10-2 and TRBJ1-4; TRBD1 might be the D (6 bases). Looked up from germline, CDR1 is WSHSY and CDR2 is SAAADI. Trimming shortened V by 3 bases and J by 4 bases, and 9 bases separated the two germline ends. This CDR3 spans 14 amino acids. CDR3 nucleotides: TGCGCCAGCAGTGAAGGACAGTTTAATGAAAAACTGTTTTTT. Translated: CASSEGQFNEKLFF.

Regarding this clone: The same CDR3 arises from other DNA sequences in this sample as well. The gene calls are TRBV4-1 and TRBJ2-1; TRBD2 matches 7 bases. Germline V gene data show CDR1 as MGHRA and CDR2 as YSYEKL. The J segment lost 1 base and the V segment lost 0 bases, leaving 3 bases of the junction unmatched. CDR3 length: 16 amino acids. In nucleotides, the CDR3 is TGCGCCAGCAGCCAAGACGTGGGGGGGTCCTACAATGAGCAGTTCTTC. It codes for CASSQDVGGSYNEQFF.

The chain uses TRBV27 and TRBJ1-1; 8 bases are a match to TRBD1. This CDR3 is built from 13 residues. J gave up 4 bases and V 5 bases, and 3 bases lay outside the gene matches. The V gene's germline CDR1 is MNHEY and CDR2 SMNVEV (reference sequence). CDR3 loop: CASSIGTGTEAFF. CDR3 DNA sequence: TGTGCCAGCAGTATAGGGACAGGCACTGAAGCTTTCTTT.

In its sample, this clone was seen a few times. The J gene is TRBJ2-5, the V gene TRBV27; D might be TRBD1 (6 bases). The germline V gene encodes CDR1 MNHEY and CDR2 SMNVEV (reference sequence). CDR3 length: 13 residues. V was pared by 10 bases and J by 0 bases, with 12 bases between. The CDR3 sequence: CATRWGHQETQYF. As DNA, the CDR3 is TGTGCCACCCGATGGGGGCACCAAGAGACCCAGTACTTC.

The chain uses TRBV5-1 and TRBJ1-2; tentative D call: TRBD1 (6 bases). The CDR3 sequence is 15 residues long. The germline V gene has CDR1 SGHRS and CDR2 YFSETQ. The ends were cut back, 2 bases at V and 6 bases at J, with 17 bases in the middle. The CDR3 protein is CASSFIGDNVNGYTF. The CDR3 DNA sequence: TGCGCCAGCAGCTTCATTGGGGACAATGTGAATGGCTACACCTTC.

The V gene is TRBV11-2, the J gene TRBJ1-1; D unclear. The CDR3 runs to 13 residues. The V end was cut by 5 bases, the J end by 1 base, with 8 bases between. The germline gives CDR1 SGHAT, CDR2 FQNNGV. The CDR3 DNA is TGTGCCAGCAGCGAGAACAGGAACACTGAAGCTTTCTTT. Its translation is CASSENRNTEAFF.

The chain links TRBV7-2 to TRBJ2-7; 8 nucleotides line up with TRBD1. Per germline, CDR1 SGHTA and CDR2 FQGNSA. V gave up 3 bases and J gave up 0 bases; unmatched junction bases: 4. This CDR3 contains 15 residues. This chain's CDR3 is CASSLGTGPSYEQYF. CDR3 in DNA: TGTGCCAGCAGCTTGGGGACAGGCCCCTCCTACGAGCAGTACTTC.

V gene TRBV7-2 combines with J gene TRBJ2-3; the D is unclear. The germline V gene encodes CDR1 SGHTA and CDR2 FQGNSA. This CDR3 has 12 residues. The V end lost 5 bases, the J end lost 6 bases, and 9 bases lay between the germline ends. DNA of the CDR3: TGTGCCAGCAGCCACGGATGGGATACGCAGTATTTT. Translated, it gives CASSHGWDTQYF.

The genes are TRBV19 and TRBJ2-6; D may be TRBD1 (5 bases). V was clipped by 3 bases and J by 1 base, with 10 bases between them. Germline CDR1 and CDR2: LNHDA and SQIVND (reference sequence). This CDR3 comprises 16 residues. CDR3 protein: CASSMLPGSGANVLTF. Here the CDR3 DNA reads TGTGCCAGTAGTATGCTTCCAGGGTCTGGGGCCAACGTCCTGACTTTC.

In the case of this clone: The identical CDR3 is also encoded by other nucleotide sequences in the sample. The chain links TRBV15 to TRBJ2-7; tentative D call: TRBD1 (5 bases). Per germline, CDR1 LNHNV and CDR2 YYDKDF (reference sequence). V shed 0 bases and J shed 0 bases, with 6 bases lying between them. The CDR3 contains 14 residues. CDR3 nucleotides: TGTGCCACCAGCAGAGATAGGGGCTCCTACGAGCAGTACTTC. Its translation is CATSRDRGSYEQYF.

The chain links TRBV5-1 to TRBJ2-2; D possibly corresponds to TRBD1 (6 bases). This CDR3 comprises 14 residues. V lost 2 bases and J lost 6, with 11 bases in between. Germline V CDR1 and CDR2: SGHRS, YFSETQ. CDR3 in amino acids: CASSFSQGSGELFF. CDR3 bases: TGCGCCAGCAGCTTTTCACAGGGTTCCGGGGAGCTGTTTTTT.

The chain carries TRBV9 and TRBJ2-6, with D perhaps TRBD1 (6 bases). V lost 0 bases and J 3 bases, leaving 10 bases between the germline ends. The CDR3 has 16 amino acids. Germline CDR1 is SGDLS and CDR2 is YYNGEE. CDR3 sequence reads: CASSVAGTSGANVLTF. The CDR3 nucleotides are TGTGCCAGCAGCGTAGCCGGGACAAGTGGGGCCAACGTCCTGACTTTC.